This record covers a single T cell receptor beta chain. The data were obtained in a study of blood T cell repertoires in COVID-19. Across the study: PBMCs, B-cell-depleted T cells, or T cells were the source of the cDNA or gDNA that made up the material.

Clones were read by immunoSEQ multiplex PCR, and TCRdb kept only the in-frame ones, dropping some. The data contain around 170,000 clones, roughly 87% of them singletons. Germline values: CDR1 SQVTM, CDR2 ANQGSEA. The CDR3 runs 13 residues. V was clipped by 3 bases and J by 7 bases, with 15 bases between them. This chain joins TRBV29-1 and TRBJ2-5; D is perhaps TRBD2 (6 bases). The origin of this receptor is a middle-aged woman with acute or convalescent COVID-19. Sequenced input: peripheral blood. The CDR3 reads CSVDWGEVGTQYF. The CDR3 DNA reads TGCAGCGTTGACTGGGGGGAAGTAGGGACCCAGTACTTC.